This TCR beta chain appears in the sequencing data of a study of blood T cells in healthy people across ages. Study-wide background: Every two T cells gave about one barcoded beta molecule via template switching.

The use of a sample-barcoded 5' primer and a J-beta primer mix characterized a second PCR of roughly 6 to 11 cycles. Each TCR beta cDNA got a 12-nucleotide random molecular identifier. MiXCR, applied by TCRdb to the 5' RACE reads, yields one record per CDR3 protein. The sample holds 1.8 million or so distinct CDR3 sequences; roughly two fifths are singletons and the top ten take more than 20%. V lost 7 bases to trimming and J lost 2 bases, with 13 bases between them. Germline loops: CDR1 MNHEY, CDR2 SVGEGT. CDR3 size: 14 residues. Source material: blood. This clonotype was sampled from a human donor in good health. The chain employs TRBV6-2 or TRBV6-3 and TRBJ2-3; D is ambiguous. This CDR3 is CASTPRLITDTQYF. In DNA form, the CDR3 reads TGTGCCAGCACCCCGCGGCTTATCACAGATACGCAGTATTTT.